Presented here are 21 T cell receptor beta chains from one specimen sequenced in a study of cytomegalovirus exposure and HLA in healthy donors. PCR involved 60 Vbeta and 13 Jbeta primers. Generated by immunoSEQ multiplex PCR, the TCRdb table keeps only in-frame clones and is missing some. The table has approximately 100,000 clones, 60% to 75% seen once. The sequencing input was PBMCs. The receptor set was obtained from a man aged 45 to 65 in good health and CMV-seronegative.

This chain connects TRBV7-2 to TRBJ1-5; D uncertain. Germline V gene sequence: CDR1 SGHTA, CDR2 FQGNSA. V lost 4 bases to trimming and J lost 0 bases, with 10 bases between them. This CDR3 has 15 residues. CDR3 DNA sequence: TGTGCCAGCAGCTCGGATTACTATAGCAATCAGCCCCAGCATTTT. As protein: CASSSDYYSNQPQHF.

The count of this clone is one. The J gene is TRBJ2-1, the V gene TRBV28; 11 nucleotides agree with TRBD2. The CDR3 length is 15 residues. Germline trimming cut 3 bases from V and 5 bases from J; bases unmatched to any gene: 3. Germline values: CDR1 MDHEN, CDR2 SYDVKM. For the CDR3, the DNA is TGTGCCAGCAGTTTTAGCGGGAGGGCGAACAATGAGCAGTTCTTC. Protein sequence: CASSFSGRANNEQFF.

For this clone: A junction end diverges from the germline sequence, so it may reflect a read error. The chain recombines TRBV2 with TRBJ2-7; 9 nucleotides agree with TRBD1. Germline CDR1 is SNHLY and CDR2 is FYNNEI. This CDR3 contains 13 residues. CDR3 region: CASRLTGGNERYF. The CDR3 DNA sequence: TGTGCCAGCAGACTGACAGGGGGGAACGAGCGGTACTTC. Based on the CDR3 plus reference TRBV2 and TRBJ2-7, the full variable domain is EPEVTQTPSHQVTQMGQEVILRCVPISNHLYFYWYRQILGQKVEFLVSFYNNEISEKSEIFDDQFSVERPDGSNFTLKIRSTKLEDSAMYFCASRLTGGNERYFGPGTRLTVT.

The gene calls are TRBV6-6 and TRBJ1-1; D is possibly TRBD1 (6 bases). Looked up from germline, CDR1 is MNHNY and CDR2 is SVGAGI (reference sequence). The CDR3 is 13 residues long. Trimming pared 2 bases from V and 7 bases from J, leaving 11 bases between. DNA for the CDR3: TGTGCCAGCAGTTACGTGGGGGCTCGTGAAGCTTTCTTT. Encoded protein: CASSYVGAREAFF.

The CDR3 is CASLRGAGNTIYF. CDR3 nucleotide sequence: TGTGCCAGTCTCAGGGGGGCTGGAAACACCATATATTTT. J is TRBJ1-3 and V is TRBV2; the match to TRBD1 covers 7 bases. This CDR3 is built from 13 residues. Unmatched junction bases numbered 4, after V lost 9 bases and J lost 2 bases. Germline CDR1 reads SNHLY; CDR2 reads FYNNEI.

The chain recombines TRBV30 with TRBJ2-5; 14 bases are a match to TRBD2. Trimming cost V 3 bases and J 5 bases; bases outside gene matches: 8. CDR1 is GTSNPN and CDR2 is SVGIG in the germline V gene (reference sequence). This CDR3 is 16 amino acids long. CDR3 nucleotide sequence: TGTGCCTGGAGGTACGGGACTAGCGGGAGTCTTGAGACCCAGTACTTC. Protein product: CAWRYGTSGSLETQYF.

This CDR3 reads CASSLYTGTGNTEAFF. The CDR3 DNA reads as TGCGCCAGCAGCTTGTACACCGGGACAGGGAACACTGAAGCTTTCTTT. The rearrangement links TRBV5-1 to TRBJ1-1; TRBD1 agrees at 8 bases. V was pared by 1 base and J by 1 base, with 6 bases of the junction left unmatched. The CDR3 is 16 residues long. Germline CDR1 and CDR2: SGHRS and YFSETQ. The full variable domain, its missing parts supplied by reference TRBV5-1 and TRBJ1-1, is KAGVTQTPRYLIKTRGQQVTLSCSPISGHRSVSWYQQTPGQGLQFLFEYFSETQRNKGNFPGRFSGRQFSNSRSEMNVSTLELGDSALYLCASSLYTGTGNTEAFFGQGTRLTVV.

This clone was picked up a small number of times. It is likely a read error, because the conserved phenylalanine at the end of the CDR3 is missing. The DNA is left out, because the CDR3 cannot be placed on it with certainty; the CDR3 is given as TCRdb lists it. The V gene is TRBV25-1, the J gene TRBJ1-2. The CDR3 extends over 8 residues, inclusive of both ends. Germline V lookup: CDR1 MGHDK, CDR2 SYGVNS. The CDR3 sequence is CARKNSTE.

The V call is TRBV14, the J call TRBJ2-5; 8 bases line up with TRBD2. The ends lost 1 base at V and 1 base at J; junction bases unmatched: 2. Germline V gene data show CDR1 as SGHDN and CDR2 as FVKESK. This CDR3 comprises 15 residues. In DNA form, the CDR3 reads TGTGCCAGCAGCCAAGGAACTAGCGGCCAAGAGACCCAGTACTTC. As protein: CASSQGTSGQETQYF.

This clone was seen just once. CDR3 protein: CASSQAHGQGGTYGYTF. The CDR3 nucleotides read TGTGCCAGCAGCCAAGCTCACGGACAGGGAGGTACCTATGGCTACACCTTC. This sequence joins TRBV4-2 and TRBJ1-2, with 8 bases fitting TRBD1. The trim removed 1 base at V and 4 bases at J, leaving 11 bases unmatched. Looked up from germline, CDR1 is LGHNA and CDR2 is YNFKEQ. The CDR3 extends over 17 amino acids.

This chain links TRBV19 with TRBJ1-6; D perhaps matches TRBD1 (6 bases). The CDR3 contains 14 residues. Per germline, CDR1 LNHDA and CDR2 SQIVND (reference sequence). Trimming removed 6 bases at V and 4 bases at J, with 10 bases between. The CDR3 DNA sequence: TGTGCCAGTAGACAGGGAGTGTATAATTCACCCCTCCACTTT. Its protein product is CASRQGVYNSPLHF.

The chain uses TRBV6-1 and TRBJ2-7; the D gene is possibly TRBD1 (5 bases). Germline loops: CDR1 MNHNS, CDR2 SASEGT. There are 13 residues in the CDR3. Trimming stripped 3 bases from V and 7 bases from J, with 13 bases between. This chain's CDR3 is CASSDKGIGEQYF. The CDR3 DNA sequence: TGTGCCAGCAGTGACAAGGGGATCGGAGAGCAGTACTTC.

V gene TRBV29-1 combines with J gene TRBJ2-5; TRBD2 agrees at 9 bases. Germline V gene lookup returns CDR1 SQVTM and CDR2 ANQGSEA. The CDR3 sequence is 14 residues long. V trimming: 6 bases; J trimming: 4 bases; junction bases outside the gene matches: 9. CDR3 in DNA: TGCAGCGTGAGAGGGACTAGCCTTTCAGAGACCCAGTACTTC. It yields the protein CSVRGTSLSETQYF.

This rearrangement joins TRBV6-6 to TRBJ2-1, with TRBD2 identical over 7 bases. V gave up 8 bases and J gave up 6 bases; unmatched junction bases: 7. The CDR3 runs to 13 residues. Looked up from germline, CDR1 is MNHNY and CDR2 is SVGAGI (reference sequence). CDR3 in amino acids: CASGREGFNEQFF. The CDR3 nucleotides are TGTGCCAGCGGCAGGGAGGGCTTCAATGAGCAGTTCTTC.

The chain employs TRBV6-1 and TRBJ2-7; 7 bases line up with TRBD2. This CDR3 contains 13 residues. CDR1 and CDR2 from the germline V gene are MNHNS and SASEGT. The V and J ends lost 9 bases and 3 bases, in that order; junction bases with no gene match: 8. The CDR3 loop reads CASTQAGSYEQYF. In DNA form, the CDR3 reads TGTGCCAGTACTCAAGCGGGGAGCTACGAGCAGTACTTC.

The CDR3 reads CASSTGQDNEKLFF. In DNA form, the CDR3 reads TGTGCCAGCAGTACGGGACAGGATAATGAAAAACTGTTTTTT. This sequence joins TRBV6-6 and TRBJ1-4; 8 bases map to TRBD1. The CDR3 is made up of 14 amino acids. With V trimmed by 5 bases and J by 4 bases, 3 bases remained unmatched. Germline V CDR1 and CDR2: MNHNY, SVGAGI (reference sequence).

The sample holds a few counts of this clone. The chain has TRBV15 and TRBJ1-5; D might be TRBD1 (5 bases). V lost 0 bases, J lost 5 bases, and 11 bases lay in between. CDR3 size: 15 residues. CDR1 is LNHNV and CDR2 is YYDKDF in the germline V gene (reference sequence). This chain's CDR3 is CATSRELGGYQPQHF. The CDR3 DNA reads TGTGCCACCAGCAGAGAGTTGGGGGGGTATCAGCCCCAGCATTTT.

The chain has TRBV29-1 and TRBJ2-7; the match to TRBD1 covers 8 bases. This CDR3 is built from 12 residues. Germline CDR1 reads SQVTM; CDR2 reads ANQGSEA. The ends lost 5 bases at V and 7 bases at J; junction bases unmatched: 7. CDR3 coding DNA: TGCAGCGTTCCGACAGGGGTGGGAGAGCAGTACTTC. It codes for CSVPTGVGEQYF.

The J gene is TRBJ2-7, the V gene TRBV9; D call uncertain. Trimming cost V 1 base and J 2 bases, with 7 bases left between them. The germline V gene has CDR1 SGDLS and CDR2 YYNGEE. This CDR3 comprises 13 residues. The CDR3 loop reads CASSVSETYEQYF. In nucleotides, the CDR3 is TGTGCCAGCAGCGTATCGGAGACCTACGAGCAGTACTTC.

This clone was counted once. At one end the junction does not follow the germline gene, possibly because of a read error. This chain uses TRBV7-9 with TRBJ2-7; 7 nucleotides match TRBD2. The CDR3 covers 14 residues. The germline V gene encodes CDR1 SEHNR and CDR2 FQNEAQ (reference sequence). Written as DNA, the CDR3 is TGTTCCAGCAGCTTGGGGGAGGGCTCCTACGAGCAGTACTTC. Translated, it gives CSSSLGEGSYEQYF.

J is TRBJ2-6 and V is TRBV7-9, with TRBD2 as a possible D gene (7 bases). The CDR3 has 14 residues. Per the germline V gene, CDR1 is SEHNR and CDR2 is FQNEAQ (reference sequence). The germline V and J ends were trimmed by 11 bases and 2 bases, with 13 bases remaining between them. CDR3 loop: CAEGEGAGANVLTF. In DNA, the CDR3 is TGTGCCGAGGGGGAGGGGGCTGGGGCCAACGTCCTGACTTTC.